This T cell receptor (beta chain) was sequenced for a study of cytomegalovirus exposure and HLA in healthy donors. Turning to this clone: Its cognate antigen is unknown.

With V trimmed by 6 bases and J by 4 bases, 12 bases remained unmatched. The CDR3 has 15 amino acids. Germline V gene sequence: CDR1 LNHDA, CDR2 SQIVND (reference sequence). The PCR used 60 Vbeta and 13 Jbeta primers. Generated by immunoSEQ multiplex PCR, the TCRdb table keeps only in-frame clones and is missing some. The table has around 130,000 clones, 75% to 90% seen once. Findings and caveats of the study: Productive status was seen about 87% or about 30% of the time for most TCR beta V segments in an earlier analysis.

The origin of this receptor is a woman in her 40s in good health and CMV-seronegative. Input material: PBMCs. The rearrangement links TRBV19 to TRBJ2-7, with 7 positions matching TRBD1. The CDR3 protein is CASRVQQGSFYEQYF. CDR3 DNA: TGTGCCAGTAGGGTCCAACAGGGGAGTTTTTACGAGCAGTACTTC.